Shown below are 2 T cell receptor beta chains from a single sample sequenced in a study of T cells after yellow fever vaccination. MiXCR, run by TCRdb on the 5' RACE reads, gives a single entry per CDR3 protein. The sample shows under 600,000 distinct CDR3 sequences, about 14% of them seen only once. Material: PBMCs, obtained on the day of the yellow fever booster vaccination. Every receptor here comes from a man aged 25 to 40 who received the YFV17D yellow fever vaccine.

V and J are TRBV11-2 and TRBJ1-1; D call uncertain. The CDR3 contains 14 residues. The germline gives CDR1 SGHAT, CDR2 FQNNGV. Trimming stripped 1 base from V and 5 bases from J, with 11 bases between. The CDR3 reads CASSLVGRRTEAFF. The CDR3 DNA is TGTGCCAGCAGCTTAGTAGGGCGGAGGACTGAAGCTTTCTTT.

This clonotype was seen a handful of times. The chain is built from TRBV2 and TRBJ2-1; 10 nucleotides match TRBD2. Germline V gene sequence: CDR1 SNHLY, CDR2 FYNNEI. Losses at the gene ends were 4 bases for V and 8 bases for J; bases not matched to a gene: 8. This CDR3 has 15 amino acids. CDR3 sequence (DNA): TGTGCCAGCAGTGCGGAGCGGGAGGGCTTCTATGAGCAGTTCTTC. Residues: CASSAEREGFYEQFF. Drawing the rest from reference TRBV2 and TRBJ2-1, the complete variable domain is EPEVTQTPSHQVTQMGQEVILRCVPISNHLYFYWYRQILGQKVEFLVSFYNNEISEKSEIFDDQFSVERPDGSNFTLKIRSTKLEDSAMYFCASSAEREGFYEQFFGPGTRLTVL.